Following are 23 T cell receptor beta chains from one sample sequenced in a study of cytomegalovirus exposure and HLA in healthy donors. PCR amplification relied on 60 Vbeta primers (plus 13 Jbeta primers). Method: immunoSEQ multiplex PCR; TCRdb's copy keeps in-frame clones and lacks some. The sample records 90,000 to 120,000 clones, more than 75% being singletons. Sequencing input: PBMCs. The receptors here all came from a man younger than 45 in good health and CMV-seropositive.

This chain links TRBV19 with TRBJ2-7, with 10 bases identical to TRBD1. Germline CDR1 reads LNHDA; CDR2 reads SQIVND (reference sequence). V gave up 4 bases and J gave up 4 bases; unmatched junction bases: 7. The CDR3 loop spans 15 amino acids. CDR3 region: CASSTRTGGIYEQYF. The CDR3 DNA is TGTGCCAGTAGTACTAGGACAGGGGGTATTTACGAGCAGTACTTC.

The gene calls are TRBV7-8 and TRBJ2-7, with TRBD1 matching 7 bases. With V trimmed by 0 bases and J by 0 bases, 8 bases remained unmatched. The CDR3 runs 17 residues. The germline CDR1 and CDR2 sequences are SGHVS and FQNEAQ. DNA for the CDR3: TGTGCCAGCAGCTTAGCTTCGACAGGGTGGGACTCCTACGAGCAGTACTTC. Its translation: CASSLASTGWDSYEQYF.

J is TRBJ1-3 and V is TRBV12-2; TRBD1, the D gene given by the table, was not confirmed from the DNA. TRBV12-2 is marked as a pseudogene. The CDR3 sequence is 18 residues long. The CDR3 sequence is CASRSTGQLTFDRNTIYF. The CDR3 DNA is TGTGCAAGTCGCTCAACCGGACAGTTAACCTTCGATCGAAACACCATATATTTT.

This rearrangement joins TRBV5-4 to TRBJ1-2, with D perhaps TRBD1 (5 bases). Trimming stripped 4 bases from V and 3 bases from J, with 13 bases between. The length of the CDR3 is 14 residues. The germline CDR1 and CDR2 sequences are SGHNT and YYREEE (reference sequence). CDR3 DNA: TGTGCCAGCAGCCCGGGACTCCTGGACTATGGCTACACCTTC. It is translated as CASSPGLLDYGYTF.

V and J are TRBV30 and TRBJ2-1, with a tentative D call TRBD2 (6 bases). Germline V lookup: CDR1 GTSNPN, CDR2 SVGIG (reference sequence). CDR3 length: 17 residues. Deletions cut 0 bases from V and 4 bases from J, with 19 bases between. This CDR3 reads CAWSVWGDFPRYNEQFF. CDR3 coding DNA: TGTGCCTGGAGTGTATGGGGGGATTTCCCTCGATACAATGAGCAGTTCTTC.

The chain carries TRBV6-6 and TRBJ2-5, with no clear D. This CDR3 spans 12 amino acids. CDR1 MNHNY and CDR2 SVGAGI come from the germline V gene (reference sequence). V was shortened by 7 bases and J by 3 bases, with 9 bases between the two germline ends. The chain's CDR3 is CASTDKKETQYF. DNA for the CDR3: TGTGCCAGCACAGACAAGAAAGAGACCCAGTACTTC.

The chain has TRBV4-1 and TRBJ1-1; 7 positions agree with TRBD1. V was pared by 4 bases and J by 5 bases, with 10 bases of the junction left unmatched. Looked up from germline, CDR1 is MGHRA and CDR2 is YSYEKL. The CDR3 length is 15 residues. DNA for the CDR3: TGCGCCAGCAGCCTACTTACAGGGGTTGGGACTGAAGCTTTCTTT. It specifies CASSLLTGVGTEAFF.

There are a few counts of this clone. The chain joins TRBV6-4 to TRBJ2-1, with 9 bases identical to TRBD2. V was pared by 4 bases and J by 3 bases, with 10 bases of the junction left unmatched. This CDR3 has 17 amino acids. CDR1 is MRHNA and CDR2 is SNTAGT in the germline V gene. CDR3 protein: CASSGRGNSGGYNEQFF. CDR3 DNA: TGTGCCAGCAGTGGACGGGGGAATAGCGGGGGCTACAATGAGCAGTTCTTC.

The chain carries TRBV11-2 and TRBJ1-6, with unresolved D. V lost 1 base, J lost 7 bases, and 14 bases lay in between. This CDR3 spans 16 amino acids. Germline assignment: CDR1 SGHAT and CDR2 FQNNGV. CDR3 protein: CASSLGPSAGNSPLHF. CDR3 DNA sequence: TGTGCCAGCAGCTTAGGCCCCAGCGCGGGGAATTCACCCCTCCACTTT.

V usage is TRBV7-9 and J usage is TRBJ2-1; 10 nucleotides align to TRBD2. The CDR3 consists of 14 residues. Germline trimming cut 2 bases from V and 9 bases from J; bases unmatched to any gene: 4. Looked up from germline, CDR1 is SEHNR and CDR2 is FQNEAQ (reference sequence). The CDR3 DNA reads as TGTGCCAGCAGCTTACTAGCGGGGGCGGGTGAGCAGTTCTTC. As protein: CASSLLAGAGEQFF.

This clone was counted once. The chain has TRBV5-1 and TRBJ2-7, with D possibly matching TRBD2 (5 bases). Trimming stripped 4 bases from V and 3 bases from J, with 8 bases between. The CDR3 loop spans 12 amino acids. The V gene's germline CDR1 is SGHRS and CDR2 YFSETQ. CDR3: CASSTDFYEQYF. The CDR3 bases are TGCGCCAGCAGCACGGACTTCTACGAGCAGTACTTC.

The genes are TRBV10-1 and TRBJ2-7, with 9 bases identical to TRBD1. V shed 2 bases and J 4 bases; nucleotides not matched to a gene: 6. The CDR3 length is 15 residues. CDR1 and CDR2 from the germline V gene are WNHNN and SYGVQD (reference sequence). This CDR3 reads CASSELGQGIYEQYF. The CDR3 DNA reads as TGCGCCAGCAGTGAGCTTGGACAGGGGATTTACGAGCAGTACTTC.

The J gene is TRBJ2-1, the V gene TRBV6-1; 12 positions agree with TRBD2. The CDR3 runs to 15 residues. Losses at the gene ends were 4 bases for V and 8 bases for J; bases not matched to a gene: 6. Germline CDR1 and CDR2: MNHNS and SASEGT. The CDR3 here is CASSGSTSGGDEQFF. The CDR3 coding sequence is TGTGCCAGCAGTGGGTCGACTAGCGGGGGCGATGAGCAGTTCTTC.

The chain links TRBV11-2 to TRBJ2-7; D not resolved. The CDR3 length is 14 residues. The V end lost 6 bases, the J end lost 3 bases, and 15 bases lay between the germline ends. In germline, CDR1 is SGHAT, CDR2 FQNNGV. The CDR3 nucleotides are TGTGCCAGCAGGGTGGCAGATCCCTTCTACGAGCAGTACTTC. Protein sequence: CASRVADPFYEQYF.

The chain employs TRBV7-6 and TRBJ2-1; 8 bases are shared with TRBD1. After removal of 5 bases from V and 3 bases from J, the junction contained 6 bases not matched to a gene. The germline CDR1 and CDR2 sequences are SGHVS and FNYEAQ. The CDR3 is 15 residues long. The CDR3 bases are TGTGCCAGCAGCGTCCGGGACAGGAACTACAATGAGCAGTTCTTC. It yields the protein CASSVRDRNYNEQFF.

This CDR3 is CASSLDQGQGYEQYF. The CDR3 DNA follows: TGCGCCAGCAGCTTGGACCAGGGACAGGGTTACGAGCAGTACTTC. The chain carries TRBV5-1 and TRBJ2-7, with 9 nucleotides matching TRBD1. Trimming removed 0 bases from V and 4 bases from J; junction bases left unmatched: 5. The CDR3 sequence is 15 residues long. CDR1 SGHRS and CDR2 YFSETQ come from the germline V gene.

The gene calls are TRBV5-1 and TRBJ2-6, with a weak D call TRBD1 (8 bases). The CDR3 covers 18 residues. Between the trimmed V and J ends, which lost 3 bases and 0 bases, there was a span of 16 bases. Germline values: CDR1 SGHRS, CDR2 YFSETQ. Written as DNA, the CDR3 is TGCGCCAGCAGCTCCAAACAGGGGGGGAGCTCTGGGGCCAACGTCCTGACTTTC. It specifies CASSSKQGGSSGANVLTF.

Concerning this clone itself: The germline gene is not matched at one end of the junction; a read error may be the cause. This rearrangement joins TRBV6-4 to TRBJ2-6, with 7 bases that match TRBD2. Germline CDR1 MRHNA, CDR2 SNTAGT. This CDR3 has 15 residues. CDR3 bases: TGTGCCAGCAGTGGCGGGGGAACTGGGGCCAACGGCCTGACTTTC. Protein: CASSGGGTGANGLTF.

The count of this clone is one. The chain carries TRBV5-4 and TRBJ2-2; 9 nucleotides agree with TRBD1. Germline V CDR1 and CDR2: SGHNT, YYREEE (reference sequence). The CDR3 is 16 amino acids. V lost 4 bases, J lost 6 bases, and 10 bases stayed unmatched. Here the CDR3 DNA reads TGTGCCAGCAGCCGGGACGGGACAGGGTTTGCCGGGGAGCTGTTTTTT. Residues: CASSRDGTGFAGELFF. Filled out from reference TRBV5-4 and TRBJ2-2, the complete variable domain reads ETGVTQSPTHLIKTRGQQVTLRCSSQSGHNTVSWYQQALGQGPQFIFQYYREEENGRGNFPPRFSGLQFPNYSSELNVNALELDDSALYLCASSRDGTGFAGELFFGEGSRLTVL.

The V gene is TRBV9, the J gene TRBJ2-3; no firm D call. This CDR3 has 11 residues. CDR1 and CDR2 (germline): SGDLS, YYNGEE. Trimming stripped 4 bases from V and 3 bases from J, with 3 bases between. The CDR3 sequence is CASSLTDTQYF. CDR3 in DNA: TGTGCCAGCAGCCTTACAGATACGCAGTATTTT.

The rearrangement uses TRBV9 and TRBJ2-7; tentative D call: TRBD1 (5 bases). The CDR3 is 15 amino acids. Germline CDR1 SGDLS, CDR2 YYNGEE. Trimming pared 0 bases from V and 7 bases from J, leaving 17 bases between. The CDR3 sequence: CASSVDPRASMEQYF. The CDR3 nucleotides are TGTGCCAGCAGCGTAGATCCCAGGGCCTCAATGGAGCAGTACTTC.

The chain has TRBV11-3 and TRBJ1-1, with D unresolved. V was cut by 5 bases and J by 1 base, with 8 bases left in between. Germline V gene data show CDR1 as SGHNT and CDR2 as YENEEA. The CDR3 is 13 amino acids. The CDR3 DNA is TGTGCCAGCAGCCTCACTCCGAACACTGAAGCTTTCTTT. Translation gives CASSLTPNTEAFF.

This clone was picked up one time. The V gene is TRBV19, the J gene TRBJ1-1, with 11 bases that match TRBD1. The CDR3 spans 15 residues. The V and J ends lost 7 bases and 5 bases, in that order; junction bases with no gene match: 9. CDR1 is LNHDA, CDR2 SQIVND, per germline (reference sequence). The DNA of the CDR3 is TGTGCCAGTAAGCGGACAGGGGGCGGAGAGACTGAAGCTTTCTTT. Translation: CASKRTGGGETEAFF. Variable domain in full (rest from reference TRBV19 and TRBJ1-1): DGGITQSPKYLFRKEGQNVTLSCEQNLNHDAMYWYRQDPGQGLRLIYYSQIVNDFQKGDIAEGYSVSREKKESFPLTVTSAQKNPTAFYLCASKRTGGGETEAFFGQGTRLTVV.